This T cell receptor beta chain was captured by sequencing in a study of cytomegalovirus exposure and HLA in healthy donors. Study background: In an early release, HLA-typed donors contributed some 80 million unique TCR sequences.

Study-wide results and limits: Later analysis showed most CMV-associated TCR beta chains appearing HLA-restricted. As immune exposure information, only CMV serostatus was available.

Use of 60 Vbeta and 13 Jbeta primers characterized the PCR. Data came from immunoSEQ multiplex PCR; TCRdb stores just in-frame clones and leaves some out. This sample yields around 190,000 clones, of which 70% to 80% are seen a single time; around 2.5% belongs to the top ten. From germline, CDR1 is MNHEY and CDR2 SMNVEV (reference sequence). The CDR3 spans 14 residues. V lost 8 bases and J lost 4; bases outside the gene matches: 5. Notes on this clone: Antigen specificity is unknown.

What was sequenced was PBMCs. This clonotype originated in a man aged 60 to 75 in good health and CMV-seronegative. This rearrangement joins TRBV27 to TRBJ2-1; 10 nucleotides agree with TRBD2. The CDR3 nucleotides are TGTGCCAGCCGACTTAGCGGGGGGTACAATGAGCAGTTCTTC. This sequence encodes CASRLSGGYNEQFF.